The 23 T cell receptor beta chains below come from one sample, sequenced in a study of blood T cells in healthy people across ages. PCR was performed a second time for 7 to 11 cycles using a sample-barcoded 5' primer and a J-beta primer mix. MiXCR, applied by TCRdb to the 5' RACE reads, yields one record per CDR3 protein. The table records about 1.5 million distinct CDR3 sequences, 35% to 45% of them present only once. What was sequenced was blood. These receptors were collected from a woman younger than 35 in good health.

This clonotype was detected only a few times. The CDR3 DNA reads TGCAGTGCCGGACTAGCGGGACCAGATACGCAGTATTTT. It codes for CSAGLAGPDTQYF. The J gene is TRBJ2-3, the V gene TRBV20-1; 12 bases map to TRBD2. CDR3 length: 13 amino acids. Looked up from germline, CDR1 is DFQATT and CDR2 is SNEGSKA (reference sequence). The ends lost 6 bases at V and 4 bases at J; junction bases unmatched: 2.

In its sample, this clonotype was seen a few times. CDR3 amino acids: CSVYRAADTQYF. CDR3 DNA sequence: TGCAGCGTGTACAGGGCCGCAGATACGCAGTATTTT. The chain uses TRBV29-1 and TRBJ2-3; D perhaps matches TRBD1 (6 bases). In germline, CDR1 is SQVTM, CDR2 ANQGSEA. The CDR3 runs 12 residues. The V and J ends lost 6 bases and 4 bases respectively, with 11 bases between them.

This clonotype was seen more than once but under ten times. A read error may account for a junction end that differs from germline. This chain uses TRBV5-6 with TRBJ2-6, with a tentative D call TRBD1 (5 bases). The CDR3 covers 15 residues. CDR1 and CDR2 (germline): SGHDT, YYEEEE. The CDR3 DNA reads TGTGCCAGCAGCTTGGTGGGTTCTGGGGCCAACGCCCTGACTTTC. Protein sequence: CASSLVGSGANALTF.

A few counts support this clonotype. This sequence joins TRBV7-9 and TRBJ2-1; 7 nucleotides line up with TRBD1. Germline V lookup: CDR1 SEHNR, CDR2 FQNEAQ (reference sequence). The junction had 24 bases not matched to a gene; V was cut back by 5 bases and J by 5 bases. This CDR3 comprises 20 residues. CDR3 DNA sequence: TGTGCCAGCAGCCCACCGACAGGGTTTTTTAGCATTGGGACAAACAATGAGCAGTTCTTC. It is translated as CASSPPTGFFSIGTNNEQFF.

The chain links TRBV6-5 to TRBJ1-4; 8 bases map to TRBD1. Germline values: CDR1 MNHEY, CDR2 SVGAGI. V lost 2 bases and J lost 7; bases outside the gene matches: 18. The CDR3 runs 19 residues. The CDR3 bases are TGTGCCAGCAGTTACCGTCCGCAGGGGGCGTCAGCGAAGGGTGAAAAACTGTTTTTT. Amino acid sequence: CASSYRPQGASAKGEKLFF.

This clonotype was detected a few times. V and J are TRBV7-9 and TRBJ2-1, with D possibly matching TRBD2 (7 bases). The CDR3 covers 16 residues. V was pared by 3 bases and J by 3 bases, with 15 bases between. CDR1 is SEHNR and CDR2 is FQNEAQ in the germline V gene (reference sequence). CDR3 DNA sequence: TGTGCCAGCAGCTTGGCTGGGGAGGGGGTCTACAATGAGCAGTTCTTC. Protein product: CASSLAGEGVYNEQFF.

In this sample, this clonotype turned up a few times. V and J are TRBV27 and TRBJ2-7; the D gene is possibly TRBD2 (6 bases). Germline CDR1 reads MNHEY; CDR2 reads SMNVEV (reference sequence). V was shortened by 3 bases and J by 4 bases, with 13 bases between the two germline ends. The CDR3 runs 14 residues. For the CDR3, the DNA is TGTGCCAGCAGTTTGACGGGAGCGTGGTACGAGCAGTACTTC. As protein: CASSLTGAWYEQYF.

V usage is TRBV15 and J usage is TRBJ2-5; perhaps TRBD2 as D (6 bases). Trimming shortened V by 8 bases and J by 5 bases, and 27 bases separated the two germline ends. The germline gives CDR1 LNHNV, CDR2 YYDKDF (reference sequence). The CDR3 is made up of 17 amino acids. This chain's CDR3 is CATERTTLRPATETQYF. The CDR3 coding sequence is TGTGCCACCGAAAGGACTACGCTCCGGCCTGCGACCGAGACCCAGTACTTC.

CDR3 coding DNA: TGCAGTGCTAGAGTTGACAGGGGTCGACCCCTCCACTTT. As protein: CSARVDRGRPLHF. V gene TRBV20-1 combines with J gene TRBJ1-6; 8 bases match TRBD1. The junction had 5 bases not matched to a gene; V was cut back by 1 base and J by 12 bases. Germline lookup yields CDR1 DFQATT and CDR2 SNEGSKA (reference sequence). The CDR3 spans 13 residues.

The V and J genes are TRBV6-5 and TRBJ1-1; D ambiguous. This CDR3 is 12 amino acids long. The germline V and J ends were trimmed by 6 bases and 3 bases, with 8 bases remaining between them. Germline V lookup: CDR1 MNHEY, CDR2 SVGAGI. CDR3 nucleotides: TGTGCCAGCAGACGACGGTACACTGAAGCTTTCTTT. Protein sequence: CASRRRYTEAFF.

This clonotype showed up just a few times. This chain joins TRBV10-3 and TRBJ2-1, with a tentative D call TRBD2 (5 bases). This CDR3 is built from 14 residues. The V end was cut by 0 bases, the J end by 8 bases, with 11 bases between. Germline V gene sequence: CDR1 ENHRY, CDR2 SYGVKD. CDR3 sequence reads: CAISESSGIHEQFF. CDR3 DNA: TGTGCCATCAGTGAGTCCTCGGGGATCCATGAGCAGTTCTTC.

This clonotype has a handful of counts. The chain uses TRBV6-5 and TRBJ2-1; D gene ambiguous. Trimming shortened V by 6 bases and J by 1 base, and 7 bases separated the two germline ends. This CDR3 region has 13 residues. Germline values: CDR1 MNHEY, CDR2 SVGAGI. CDR3 protein: CASRWASYNEQFF. Here the CDR3 DNA reads TGTGCCAGCAGGTGGGCATCCTACAATGAGCAGTTCTTC.

This clonotype has at least ten counts. J is TRBJ1-2 and V is TRBV12-3 or TRBV12-4, with TRBD1 matching over 7 bases. Trimming took 5 bases from V and 7 from J; bases not matched to a gene: 7. CDR3 length: 13 amino acids. Written as DNA, the CDR3 is TGTGCCAGCAGTGATCGACAGGGTGGTGGCTACACCTTC. Residues: CASSDRQGGGYTF.

The J gene is TRBJ2-7, the V gene TRBV21-1; the D segment call TRBD1 is taken from the table without a DNA check. TRBV21-1 counts as a pseudogene. The CDR3 runs 16 residues. CDR3 sequence reads: CASSKAGAGFTYEQYF. CDR3 sequence (DNA): TGTGCCAGCAGCAAAGCAGGAGCAGGGTTTACCTACGAGCAGTACTTC.

On this clonotype itself: This may come from a read error, since a much larger clone is one base off. The chain has TRBV5-1 and TRBJ2-7; D might be TRBD1 (6 bases). Trimming stripped 0 bases from V and 7 bases from J, with 23 bases between. The length of the CDR3 is 17 residues. Germline CDR1 SGHRS, CDR2 YFSETQ. The DNA of the CDR3 is TGCGCCAGCAGCTTGGTAGAGGGGACAACTGGGTACAATGAGCAGTACTTC. It encodes CASSLVEGTTGYNEQYF.

CDR3: CASSSIGETPQHF. The CDR3 nucleotides are TGTGCCAGCAGCTCCATCGGGGAGACGCCCCAGCATTTT. This chain links TRBV7-2 with TRBJ1-5; D ambiguous. The CDR3 is made up of 13 amino acids. Trimming removed 4 bases from V and 9 bases from J, with 13 bases in between. Germline CDR1 is SGHTA and CDR2 is FQGNSA.

The chain joins TRBV6-8 to TRBJ1-5, with 8 bases lining up with TRBD1. In germline, CDR1 is MNHGY, CDR2 SAAAGT. The CDR3 length is 20 residues. V was clipped by 8 bases and J by 0 bases; unmatched bases: 21. The CDR3 DNA reads TGTGCCAGCGAAGAGACATCCGGGACAGGAGGTACTTATAGCAATCAGCCCCAGCATTTT. Translation gives CASEETSGTGGTYSNQPQHF.

This clonotype was recorded at least ten times. The V and J genes are TRBV9 and TRBJ2-3; 11 positions match TRBD2. The CDR3 totals 15 residues. Germline trimming cut 5 bases from V and 0 bases from J; bases unmatched to any gene: 2. The germline CDR1 and CDR2 sequences are SGDLS and YYNGEE. This CDR3 is CASSWTSGSTDTQYF. CDR3 DNA sequence: TGTGCCAGCAGTTGGACTAGCGGGAGCACAGATACGCAGTATTTT.

This clonotype was detected only a few times. The V call is TRBV6-6, the J call TRBJ2-7; no definite D call. This CDR3 region has 16 residues. The ends were cut back, 9 bases at V and 0 bases at J, with 21 bases in the middle. Per germline, CDR1 MNHNY and CDR2 SVGAGI (reference sequence). The CDR3 DNA is TGTGCCAGTATCTCCGGACGGGTCCTTAGCTCCTACGAGCAGTACTTC. Translated, it gives CASISGRVLSSYEQYF.

The chain joins TRBV3-1 to TRBJ2-4, with TRBD2 matching 12 bases. The ends lost 1 base at V and 13 bases at J; junction bases unmatched: 11. Germline V gene data show CDR1 as LGHDT and CDR2 as YNNKEL (reference sequence). The CDR3 spans 16 residues. The CDR3 sequence: CASSQAGTSGPEEQYF. CDR3 coding DNA: TGTGCCAGCAGCCAAGCCGGGACTAGCGGGCCGGAAGAGCAGTACTTC.

This clonotype was found a few times. The rearrangement joins TRBV3-1 to TRBJ2-7, with 7 bases identical to TRBD1. With 11 bases clipped from V and 0 bases from J, the junction kept 1 base outside the gene matches. CDR3 length: 11 amino acids. Germline loops: CDR1 LGHDT, CDR2 YNNKEL (reference sequence). The CDR3 bases are TGTGCCGCAGGGGGCTCCTACGAGCAGTACTTC. Translated: CAAGGSYEQYF.

In its sample, this clonotype was seen once. One junction end does not reproduce the germline sequence, and a read error may be involved. The genes are TRBV20-1 and TRBJ1-2; D gene ambiguous. Looked up from germline, CDR1 is DFQATT and CDR2 is SNEGSKA (reference sequence). The CDR3 runs to 12 residues. In nucleotides, the CDR3 is TGCATTGCTAGAGATCGGGCCTATGGCTACACCTTC. It translates to CIARDRAYGYTF.

V is TRBV29-1 and J is TRBJ2-3; D is unclear. This CDR3 region has 14 residues. The V gene's germline CDR1 is SQVTM and CDR2 ANQGSEA. V lost 6 bases and J lost 5, with 18 bases in between. The CDR3 is CSVGLVMVGDTQYF. In nucleotides, the CDR3 is TGCAGCGTCGGGCTCGTTATGGTAGGAGATACGCAGTATTTT.